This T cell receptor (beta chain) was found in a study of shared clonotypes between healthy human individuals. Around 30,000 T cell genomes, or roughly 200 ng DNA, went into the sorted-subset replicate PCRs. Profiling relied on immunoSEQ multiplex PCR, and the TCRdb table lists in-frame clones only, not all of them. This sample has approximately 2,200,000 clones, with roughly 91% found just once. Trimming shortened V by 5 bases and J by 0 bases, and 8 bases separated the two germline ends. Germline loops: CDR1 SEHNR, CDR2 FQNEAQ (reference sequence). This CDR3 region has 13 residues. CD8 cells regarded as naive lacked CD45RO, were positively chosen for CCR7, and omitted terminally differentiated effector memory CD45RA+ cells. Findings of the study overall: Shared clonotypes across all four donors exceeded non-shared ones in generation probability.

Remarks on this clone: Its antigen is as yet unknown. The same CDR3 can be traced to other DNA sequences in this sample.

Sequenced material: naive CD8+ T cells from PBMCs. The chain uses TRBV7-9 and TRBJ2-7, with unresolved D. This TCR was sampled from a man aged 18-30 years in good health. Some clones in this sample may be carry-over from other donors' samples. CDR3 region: CASSPPSSYEQYF. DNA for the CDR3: TGTGCCAGCAGCCCGCCCAGCTCCTACGAGCAGTACTTC.